These 21 T cell receptor beta chains were sequenced from one sample in a study of blood T cell repertoires in COVID-19. The repertoire was sequenced with immunoSEQ multiplex PCR; TCRdb's copy has only in-frame clones and lacks some. Of over 50,000 clones listed, 85% were seen once; the top ten hold 10%. What was sequenced was peripheral blood. Receptors originate from a human donor in a cohort sampled during active COVID-19.

V is TRBV7-3 and J is TRBJ2-2; 15 bases match TRBD2. Germline V gene data show CDR1 as SGHTA and CDR2 as FQGTGA. This CDR3 is 20 amino acids long. With V trimmed by 5 bases and J by 0 bases, 10 bases remained unmatched. CDR3 sequence reads: CASSRFPGLAGGANTGELFF. The CDR3 bases are TGTGCCAGCAGCCGATTTCCGGGACTAGCGGGAGGCGCGAACACCGGGGAGCTGTTTTTT.

V is TRBV9 and J is TRBJ1-1; D is perhaps TRBD1 (6 bases). This CDR3 is 14 amino acids long. Trimming pared 1 base from V and 5 bases from J, leaving 12 bases between. The germline gives CDR1 SGDLS, CDR2 YYNGEE. The CDR3 coding sequence is TGTGCCAGCAGCGTACGGGCAGGGGAGACTGAAGCTTTCTTT. Translation: CASSVRAGETEAFF.

The chain joins TRBV2 to TRBJ2-7, with D possibly TRBD2 on 7 matching bases. Per germline, CDR1 SNHLY and CDR2 FYNNEI. The V end was cut by 8 bases, the J end by 0 bases, with 17 bases between. This CDR3 spans 15 amino acids. The CDR3 nucleotides are TGTGCCAGCGACCGGGGGGCCCTAAACTCCTACGAGCAGTACTTC. Translating gives CASDRGALNSYEQYF. The full variable domain, with the rest looked up from reference TRBV2 and TRBJ2-7, is EPEVTQTPSHQVTQMGQEVILRCVPISNHLYFYWYRQILGQKVEFLVSFYNNEISEKSEIFDDQFSVERPDGSNFTLKIRSTKLEDSAMYFCASDRGALNSYEQYFGPGTRLTVT.

In its sample, this clone was seen once. The chain joins TRBV6-5 to TRBJ1-1; D might be TRBD1 (5 bases). Trimming shortened V by 0 bases and J by 8 bases, and 7 bases separated the two germline ends. The CDR3 has 12 residues. Per the germline V gene, CDR1 is MNHEY and CDR2 is SVGAGI. The CDR3 spells CASSYSKGEAFF. The CDR3 DNA reads TGTGCCAGCAGTTACTCGAAGGGGGAAGCTTTCTTT.

The chain combines TRBV19 with TRBJ1-5, with TRBD1 matching 10 bases. The CDR3 contains 17 residues. Germline CDR1 reads LNHDA; CDR2 reads SQIVND (reference sequence). After removal of 8 bases from V and 2 bases from J, the junction contained 12 bases not matched to a gene. DNA of the CDR3: TGTGCCAGTTCTGGGACAGGGGCATCCGTTGGCAATCAGCCCCAGCATTTT. Protein sequence: CASSGTGASVGNQPQHF.

This chain links TRBV19 with TRBJ2-6, with 11 positions matching TRBD2. There are 24 residues in the CDR3. Germline loops: CDR1 LNHDA, CDR2 SQIVND (reference sequence). The junction had 24 bases not matched to a gene; V was cut back by 5 bases and J by 0 bases. Here the CDR3 DNA reads TGTGCCAGTAGTTTTAACGTTGGGATACCACTAGCGGGAGCCCCTTTCTCTGGGGCCAACGTCCTGACTTTC. This translates into CASSFNVGIPLAGAPFSGANVLTF.

V usage is TRBV28 and J usage is TRBJ1-1; D possibly corresponds to TRBD1 (5 bases). This CDR3 is built from 16 residues. The germline V gene encodes CDR1 MDHEN and CDR2 SYDVKM. V dropped 5 bases and J dropped 3 bases, with 19 bases sitting between them. The DNA of the CDR3 is TGTGCCAGCAGTCCCCCCAGGGAGGGTGGGTACACTGAAGCTTTCTTT. Translation: CASSPPREGGYTEAFF.

This chain uses TRBV24-1 with TRBJ1-1; D may be TRBD1 (5 bases). CDR3 size: 13 residues. Germline assignment: CDR1 KGHDR and CDR2 SFDVKD. Trimming took 9 bases from V and 2 from J, leaving 12 bases between them. The CDR3 protein is CATARGTNTEAFF. CDR3 in DNA: TGTGCCACCGCCCGGGGGACTAACACTGAAGCTTTCTTT.

This rearrangement joins TRBV15 to TRBJ2-3, with 10 bases that match TRBD1. The CDR3 has 16 amino acids. Looked up from germline, CDR1 is LNHNV and CDR2 is YYDKDF (reference sequence). J gave up 0 bases and V 7 bases, and 7 bases lay outside the gene matches. The CDR3 DNA is TGTGCCACCAACGCCAGGACAGGGGGGAGCACAGATACGCAGTATTTT. This gives the protein CATNARTGGSTDTQYF.

The gene calls are TRBV7-2 and TRBJ2-1, with TRBD2 matching 16 bases. Germline CDR1 and CDR2: SGHTA and FQGNSA. This CDR3 is 19 amino acids long. V lost 5 bases to trimming and J lost 4 bases; unmatched junction nucleotides: 11. CDR3 DNA sequence: TGTGCCAGCAGCACGCCCCAAGGGACTAGCGGGAGGGATTACAATGAGCAGTTCTTC. Its protein product is CASSTPQGTSGRDYNEQFF.

The chain is built from TRBV5-6 and TRBJ2-7; 7 positions match TRBD2. Germline V lookup: CDR1 SGHDT, CDR2 YYEEEE. This CDR3 is 13 amino acids long. V lost 4 bases to trimming and J lost 3 bases; unmatched junction nucleotides: 4. The CDR3 DNA reads TGTGCCAGCAGCCCTAGCGGACTCTACGAGCAGTACTTC. This gives the protein CASSPSGLYEQYF.

The chain uses TRBV30 and TRBJ2-1; 7 nucleotides agree with TRBD2. Germline assignment: CDR1 GTSNPN and CDR2 SVGIG (reference sequence). The V segment lost 3 bases and the J segment 8 bases; nucleotides outside the gene matches: 13. This CDR3 contains 15 residues. The chain's CDR3 is CAWSRWGEGLDEQFF. CDR3 nucleotide sequence: TGTGCCTGGAGCCGGTGGGGGGAGGGATTGGATGAGCAGTTCTTC. Together with reference TRBV30 and TRBJ2-1, the CDR3 gives the full variable domain: SQTIHQWPATLVQPVGSPLSLECTVEGTSNPNLYWYRQAAGRGLQLLFYSVGIGQISSEVPQNLSASRPQDRQFILSSKKLLLSDSGFYLCAWSRWGEGLDEQFFGPGTRLTVL.

The V and J genes are TRBV28 and TRBJ1-2; a weak D match, TRBD1 (5 bases). CDR3 length: 15 amino acids. The germline CDR1 and CDR2 sequences are MDHEN and SYDVKM. V shed 6 bases and J shed 7 bases, with 21 bases lying between them. The CDR3 DNA is TGTGCCAGCAGCCGGACCGGAGACAGCCTTGGTGGCTACACCTTC. This codes for CASSRTGDSLGGYTF.

The chain links TRBV4-3 to TRBJ2-4; D perhaps matches TRBD2 (6 bases). Germline assignment: CDR1 LGHNA and CDR2 YSLEER. The CDR3 totals 15 residues. V was clipped by 2 bases and J by 3 bases, with 11 bases between them. The CDR3 loop reads CASSQLQAGKNIQYF. The CDR3 coding sequence is TGCGCCAGCAGCCAACTACAAGCGGGCAAAAACATTCAGTACTTC.

The chain couples TRBV5-4 to TRBJ2-2, with TRBD2 as a possible D gene (6 bases). V dropped 5 bases and J dropped 0 bases, with 14 bases sitting between them. This CDR3 spans 16 amino acids. Germline-derived CDR1 and CDR2 are SGHNT and YYREEE (reference sequence). In nucleotides, the CDR3 is TGTGCCAGCAGGGGCGGAGGGGCCGCGAACACCGGGGAGCTGTTTTTT. Translation: CASRGGGAANTGELFF. Full variable domain (remainder filled in from reference TRBV5-4 and TRBJ2-2): ETGVTQSPTHLIKTRGQQVTLRCSSQSGHNTVSWYQQALGQGPQFIFQYYREEENGRGNFPPRFSGLQFPNYSSELNVNALELDDSALYLCASRGGGAANTGELFFGEGSRLTVL.

The chain couples TRBV19 to TRBJ2-1; D possibly corresponds to TRBD1 (6 bases). Germline loops: CDR1 LNHDA, CDR2 SQIVND (reference sequence). The CDR3 has 14 residues. Trimming removed 7 bases at V and 2 bases at J, with 12 bases between. CDR3 DNA sequence: TGTGCCAGTAAACCAGGGGCTCCCTACAATGAGCAGTTCTTC. Its protein product is CASKPGAPYNEQFF.

The rearrangement joins TRBV5-8 to TRBJ2-1; 13 nucleotides align to TRBD2. V shed 2 bases and J 13 bases; nucleotides not matched to a gene: 9. Germline CDR1 and CDR2: SGHTS and YDEGEE. This CDR3 is built from 15 residues. CDR3: CASSLELAGGPSQFF. The CDR3 coding sequence is TGTGCCAGCAGCTTAGAACTAGCGGGAGGGCCTTCTCAGTTCTTC.

The rearrangement joins TRBV28 to TRBJ2-1; D is uncertain. The length of the CDR3 is 11 residues. From germline, CDR1 is MDHEN and CDR2 SYDVKM. Trimming pared 3 bases from V and 9 bases from J, leaving 6 bases between. CDR3 in DNA: TGTGCCAGCAGTTTCCAGTCTGAGCAGTTCTTC. Translation: CASSFQSEQFF.

The chain has TRBV7-9 and TRBJ2-1, with D unclear. Trimming stripped 10 bases from V and 5 bases from J, with 6 bases between. The CDR3 totals 10 residues. Germline CDR1 reads SEHNR; CDR2 reads FQNEAQ (reference sequence). CDR3 nucleotides: TGTGCCACCCCCGACAATGAGCAGTTCTTC. It specifies CATPDNEQFF. Combining the CDR3 with reference TRBV7-9 and TRBJ2-1 gives the whole variable domain DTGVSQNPRHKITKRGQNVTFRCDPISEHNRLYWYRQTLGQGPEFLTYFQNEAQLEKSRLLSDRFSAERPKGSFSTLEIQRTEQGDSAMYLCATPDNEQFFGPGTRLTVL.

This rearrangement joins TRBV27 to TRBJ2-7, with 9 bases aligning to TRBD2. Germline CDR1 and CDR2: MNHEY and SMNVEV (reference sequence). The CDR3 is made up of 16 amino acids. The V segment lost 5 bases and the J segment 4 bases; nucleotides outside the gene matches: 12. The CDR3 protein is CASSTGDSGRWYEQYF. The CDR3 DNA reads as TGTGCCAGCAGTACCGGGGATAGCGGGAGATGGTACGAGCAGTACTTC.

Only one count was recorded for this clone. This chain connects TRBV15 to TRBJ2-3; tentative D call: TRBD2 (6 bases). The CDR3 spans 14 residues. Germline V gene lookup returns CDR1 LNHNV and CDR2 YYDKDF (reference sequence). Trimming took off 4 bases at V and 0 bases at J, with 8 bases between the two ends. The CDR3 coding sequence is TGTGCCACCAGCACAGGGACTAGCACAGATACGCAGTATTTT. Amino acids: CATSTGTSTDTQYF.